This TCR beta chain was captured by sequencing in a study of blood T cell repertoires in COVID-19. Study context: Sites in the United States, Italy and Spain provided acute and convalescent COVID-19 samples.

From germline, CDR1 is KGHSH and CDR2 LQKENI. Trimming removed 2 bases from V and 1 base from J, with 5 bases in between. There are 13 residues in the CDR3. With respect to this clone: Other nucleotide sequences from this sample produce the same CDR3.

Original processing notes: Amplification from reference gene primers served as the basis for estimated nucleated cell counts. Method: immunoSEQ multiplex PCR; TCRdb's copy keeps in-frame clones and lacks some. V and J calls plus clone size are reproduced from that table; the DNA served to infer D and trimming. The data show around 270,000 clones, around 84% seen once. The chain is built from TRBV18 and TRBJ1-1; D ambiguous. The receptor comes from a woman aged 35 to 49 who had recovered from COVID-19. The specimen sequenced was peripheral blood. The CDR3 spells CASSPTGNTEAFF. Here the CDR3 DNA reads TGTGCCAGCTCACCAACCGGGAACACTGAAGCTTTCTTT.